The 13 T cell receptor beta chains reported below all come from one sample, sequenced in a study of post-analysis software for immune sequencing data. Study-level points and caveats: Higher frequency in patients than in controls was seen for about five TRBV segments, with TRBV5-6, TRBV5-1 and TRBV20-1 among them.

Built from TCR beta cDNA, the libraries had unique molecular identifiers in them. Via MiXCR, TCRdb re-called the PCR reads, giving one row per CDR3 protein. The sample includes 450,000 or so distinct CDR3 sequences, roughly 45% of them seen just once. These receptors have no known antigen. Sequenced: blood. All receptors come from a girl between 10 and 17 years old with multiple sclerosis.

This chain connects TRBV20-1 to TRBJ2-7; tentative D call: TRBD2 (6 bases). The CDR3 has 14 residues. Looked up from germline, CDR1 is DFQATT and CDR2 is SNEGSKA (reference sequence). Trimming shortened V by 0 bases and J by 2 bases, and 11 bases separated the two germline ends. Here the CDR3 DNA reads TGCAGTGCTAGAGAGCGACTAGGGGCCTACGAGCAGTACTTC. Translation: CSARERLGAYEQYF.

The table lists this clonotype with a count of one. V is TRBV4-1 and J is TRBJ2-3; D is ambiguous. Germline CDR1 is MGHRA and CDR2 is YSYEKL. V lost 4 bases, J lost 4 bases, and 18 bases lay in between. The CDR3 totals 16 residues. The CDR3 nucleotides are TGCGCCAGCAGCCTCCACTGGGGTAGTTCTGCAGATACGCAGTATTTT. This sequence encodes CASSLHWGSSADTQYF.

About this clonotype itself: One end of the junction does not line up with germline, which may come from a read error. This chain joins TRBV12-3 or TRBV12-4 and TRBJ2-6, with 7 bases aligning to TRBD1. The CDR3 contains 15 residues. CDR3 region: CASSSRGIGANVRTF. The CDR3 DNA follows: TGTGCCAGCAGTTCCAGGGGGATCGGGGCCAACGTCCGGACTTTC.

The rearrangement uses TRBV25-1 and TRBJ1-2; no clear D gene. CDR3 length: 10 amino acids. The V gene's germline CDR1 is MGHDK and CDR2 SYGVNS. The V end lost 6 bases, the J end lost 4 bases, and 3 bases lay between the germline ends. This CDR3 is CASRGYGYTF. CDR3 in DNA: TGTGCCAGCAGAGGCTATGGCTACACCTTC.

V and J are TRBV20-1 and TRBJ2-1; D perhaps matches TRBD2 (6 bases). The germline V gene has CDR1 DFQATT and CDR2 SNEGSKA (reference sequence). This CDR3 region has 15 residues. Trimming pared 4 bases from V and 7 bases from J, leaving 20 bases between. CDR3: CSATPISGNENEQFF. The CDR3 coding sequence is TGCAGTGCTACCCCGATTAGCGGAAACGAGAATGAGCAGTTCTTC.

As regards this clonotype: Germline is not matched at one junction end, which may reflect a read error. This chain joins TRBV6-4 and TRBJ2-1; 10 bases fit TRBD2. The CDR3 consists of 18 residues. CDR1 is MRHNA, CDR2 SNTAGT, per germline. The CDR3 DNA follows: TGTGCCAGCAGTGATCAGCGCTTACTAGCGGGGCGCCGGAATGAGCGGTTCTTC. Translation: CASSDQRLLAGRRNERFF.

The chain is built from TRBV5-1 and TRBJ1-1, with D possibly being TRBD1 (6 bases). The CDR3 has 15 residues. The germline V and J ends were trimmed by 0 bases and 0 bases, with 9 bases remaining between them. CDR1 SGHRS and CDR2 YFSETQ come from the germline V gene. CDR3 nucleotide sequence: TGCGCCAGCAGCTTGGCAGGGGCTCTGAACACTGAAGCTTTCTTT. Its protein product is CASSLAGALNTEAFF.

The gene calls are TRBV6-5 and TRBJ2-3; 10 positions agree with TRBD1. In germline, CDR1 is MNHEY, CDR2 SVGAGI. This CDR3 is 15 amino acids long. V trimming: 0 bases; J trimming: 4 bases; junction bases outside the gene matches: 1. The CDR3 DNA reads as TGTGCCAGCAGTTACTCGACAGGGGGCGCAGATACGCAGTATTTT. This translates into CASSYSTGGADTQYF.

The rearrangement links TRBV15 to TRBJ2-7, with D perhaps assigned TRBD1 or TRBD2 (5 bases each). The germline V and J ends were trimmed by 0 bases and 0 bases, with 15 bases remaining between them. CDR1 is LNHNV, CDR2 YYDKDF, per germline (reference sequence). The CDR3 consists of 17 residues. CDR3 nucleotides: TGTGCCACCAGCAGAGATAAGGGGACGGGAAACTCCTACGAGCAGTACTTC. The encoded protein is CATSRDKGTGNSYEQYF.

This clonotype was detected a few times. The chain recombines TRBV29-1 with TRBJ2-3, with D possibly TRBD2 on 6 matching bases. Trimming left V 7 bases short and J 11 bases short, with 19 bases between. CDR3 length: 12 residues. CDR1 is SQVTM, CDR2 ANQGSEA, per germline. CDR3 region: CSARDSSLGQYF. The CDR3 DNA sequence: TGCAGCGCCCGGGACTCCTCACTAGGGCAGTATTTT.

This clonotype was observed a handful of times. The chain combines TRBV12-3 or TRBV12-4 with TRBJ2-1; 9 bases match TRBD2. The CDR3 totals 14 residues. The trim removed 10 bases at V and 3 bases at J, leaving 7 bases unmatched. The CDR3 coding sequence is TGTGCCACCGGGACTAGCTTGGGCTACAATGAGCAGTTCTTC. As protein: CATGTSLGYNEQFF.

This chain links TRBV20-1 with TRBJ2-3; D is possibly TRBD1 or TRBD2 (5 bases each). The length of the CDR3 is 14 residues. The germline V gene has CDR1 DFQATT and CDR2 SNEGSKA (reference sequence). The germline V and J ends were trimmed by 5 bases and 5 bases, with 17 bases remaining between them. The CDR3 sequence is CSAARTSRGDTQYF. For the CDR3, the DNA is TGCAGTGCTGCCCGGACATCGAGGGGAGATACGCAGTATTTT.

Comment on this clonotype: Its ends do not fully match the called genes, so a read error is possible. The CDR3 sequence: CASGWTDYNSLLHF. The CDR3 DNA reads TGTGCCAGCGGCTGGACAGACTATAATTCACTCCTCCACTTT. This chain connects TRBV12-3 or TRBV12-4 to TRBJ1-6, with TRBD1 as a possible D gene (6 bases). The CDR3 length is 14 residues.